The 10 T cell receptor beta chains presented below share a single source sample, sequenced in a study of OX40 agonist ivuxolimab in advanced cancers. Profiling relied on immunoSEQ multiplex PCR, and the TCRdb table lists in-frame clones only, not all of them. The table lists about 99,000 clones, approximately 93% of them singletons. The specimen comprised CD4+ or CD8+ T cells sorted from blood, sampled in a trial of the OX40 agonist ivuxolimab. These receptors all stem from an adult with an advanced solid tumor such as melanoma, head and neck, liver or kidney cancer.

This clone was seen just once. This sequence joins TRBV28 and TRBJ1-3; unclear D gene. Germline V CDR1 and CDR2: MDHEN, SYDVKM. CDR3 length: 13 amino acids. The germline V and J ends were trimmed by 6 bases and 10 bases, with 16 bases remaining between them. The CDR3 loop is CASSAPRLGTIYF. As DNA, the CDR3 is TGTGCCAGCAGCGCCCCCCGTTTAGGGACCATATATTTT. Full variable domain (rest looked up from reference TRBV28 and TRBJ1-3): DVKVTQSSRYLVKRTGEKVFLECVQDMDHENMFWYRQDPGLGLRLIYFSYDVKMKEKGDIPEGYSVSREKKERFSLILESASTNQTSMYLCASSAPRLGTIYFGEGSWLTVV.

This clone came up once. This chain connects TRBV6-5 to TRBJ2-7; unclear D gene. V shed 0 bases and J shed 7 bases, with 7 bases lying between them. The CDR3 covers 12 residues. Per the germline V gene, CDR1 is MNHEY and CDR2 is SVGAGI. DNA for the CDR3: TGTGCCAGCAGTTACTCGCCTGTGGAGCAGTACTTC. It codes for CASSYSPVEQYF.

The gene calls are TRBV19 and TRBJ1-2; D is unresolved. The CDR3 runs 14 residues. Deletions cut 6 bases from V and 5 bases from J, with 16 bases between. Germline loops: CDR1 LNHDA, CDR2 SQIVND (reference sequence). The CDR3 bases are TGTGCCAGTAGAATGGACCTACTCGGATATGGCTACACCTTC. It translates to CASRMDLLGYGYTF. Together with reference TRBV19 and TRBJ1-2, the CDR3 gives the full variable domain: DGGITQSPKYLFRKEGQNVTLSCEQNLNHDAMYWYRQDPGQGLRLIYYSQIVNDFQKGDIAEGYSVSREKKESFPLTVTSAQKNPTAFYLCASRMDLLGYGYTFGSGTRLTVV.

The V call is TRBV6-5, the J call TRBJ1-2; D is undetermined. The CDR3 is 13 amino acids. Germline assignment: CDR1 MNHEY and CDR2 SVGAGI. Between the trimmed V and J ends, which lost 10 bases and 5 bases, there was a span of 17 bases. The CDR3 is CAISPSSWYGYTF. In nucleotides, the CDR3 is TGTGCCATCAGCCCCTCTTCATGGTATGGCTACACCTTC.

The gene calls are TRBV7-2 and TRBJ1-6; TRBD1 matches at 8 bases. Germline V gives CDR1 SGHTA, CDR2 FQGNSA. This CDR3 has 15 residues. V gave up 5 bases and J gave up 6 bases; unmatched junction bases: 6. CDR3 sequence: CASSIWTGFNSPLHF. In nucleotides, the CDR3 is TGTGCCAGCAGCATTTGGACAGGGTTTAATTCACCCCTCCACTTT.

The DNA of the CDR3 is TGTGCCAGCAGTGTGGCGTGGGGAAACTCCTACAATGAGCAGTTCTTC. Translation: CASSVAWGNSYNEQFF. V usage is TRBV6-4 and J usage is TRBJ2-1, with D hard to call. With 4 bases removed from V and 0 bases from J, the gap between germline ends came to 13 bases. The V gene's germline CDR1 is MRHNA and CDR2 SNTAGT. CDR3 size: 16 residues.

The CDR3 DNA reads as TGCGCCAGCAGCGTGCTGGGCAGGGGAAATATTGGCAATCAGCCCCAGCATTTT. Protein product: CASSVLGRGNIGNQPQHF. This sequence joins TRBV5-1 and TRBJ1-5, with a possible D match to TRBD1 (6 bases). CDR3 length equals 18 residues. The V gene lost 4 bases and the J gene lost 2 bases, with 22 bases spanning the gap. Germline CDR1 is SGHRS and CDR2 is YFSETQ.

The chain carries TRBV5-1 and TRBJ1-1, with 7 bases fitting TRBD1. The CDR3 consists of 14 residues. After removal of 4 bases from V and 12 bases from J, the junction contained 15 bases not matched to a gene. Germline lookup yields CDR1 SGHRS and CDR2 YFSETQ. The CDR3 nucleotides are TGCGCCAGCAGCCCCGAGGGGGCGCGGGATGGTTCTTTCTTT. Its protein product is CASSPEGARDGSFF.

The CDR3 coding sequence is TGTGCCAGCAGCCAAGGGTCTTTCCGGTCACCCCTCCACTTT. Protein: CASSQGSFRSPLHF. V is TRBV7-2 and J is TRBJ1-6; D is uncertain. Trimming cost V 5 bases and J 10 bases, with 15 bases left between them. The CDR3 runs to 14 residues. Germline V gene data show CDR1 as SGHTA and CDR2 as FQGNSA.

The V call is TRBV27, the J call TRBJ2-2; 12 bases are a match to TRBD2. This CDR3 has 17 residues. Looked up from germline, CDR1 is MNHEY and CDR2 is SMNVEV (reference sequence). Trimming took 3 bases from V and 5 from J; bases not matched to a gene: 7. The CDR3 loop is CASSFTTSGRRTGELFF. The CDR3 DNA reads TGTGCCAGCAGTTTTACGACTAGCGGGAGACGTACCGGGGAGCTGTTTTTT.